The clone carrying this TCR beta chain was observed a single time. The germline gives CDR1 SNHLY, CDR2 FYNNEI. V lost 1 base and J lost 2, with 7 bases in between. The CDR3 is made up of 14 amino acids. The data derive from a study of T cell changes during pregnancy in multiple sclerosis. Assay: immunoSEQ multiplex PCR; the TCRdb copy retains only in-frame clones and omits some. The sample records more than 20,000 clones, 90% to 95% being singletons. Here the sequenced sample was CD8+ T cells from peripheral blood mononuclear cells, taken in the third trimester of pregnancy. This clonotype was obtained from a female donor with multiple sclerosis, enrolled in a pregnancy study. The chain uses TRBV2 and TRBJ2-3, with a possible D match to TRBD1 (6 bases). CDR3 sequence (DNA): TGTGCCAGCAGTGAAGGACAGGACACAGATACGCAGTATTTT. It yields the protein CASSEGQDTDTQYF.